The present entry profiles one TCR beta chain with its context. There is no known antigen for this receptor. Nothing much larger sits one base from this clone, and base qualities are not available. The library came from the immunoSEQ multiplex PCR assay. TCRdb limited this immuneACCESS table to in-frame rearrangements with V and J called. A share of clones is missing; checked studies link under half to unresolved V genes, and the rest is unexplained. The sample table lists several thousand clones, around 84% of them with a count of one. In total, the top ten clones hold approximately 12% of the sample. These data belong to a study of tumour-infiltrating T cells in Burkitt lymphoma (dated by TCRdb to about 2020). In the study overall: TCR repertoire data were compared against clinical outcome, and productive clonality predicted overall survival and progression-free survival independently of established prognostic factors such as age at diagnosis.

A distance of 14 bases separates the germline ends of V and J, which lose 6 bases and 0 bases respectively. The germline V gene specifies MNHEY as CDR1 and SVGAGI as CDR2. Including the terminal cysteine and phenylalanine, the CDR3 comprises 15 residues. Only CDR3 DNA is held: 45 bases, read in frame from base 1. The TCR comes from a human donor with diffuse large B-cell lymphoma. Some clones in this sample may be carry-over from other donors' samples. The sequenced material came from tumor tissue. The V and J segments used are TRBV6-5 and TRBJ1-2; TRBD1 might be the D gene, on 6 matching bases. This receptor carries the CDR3 CASSPPGGTNYGYTF. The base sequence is TGTGCCAGCAGCCCTCCTGGGGGCACTAACTATGGCTACACCTTC.